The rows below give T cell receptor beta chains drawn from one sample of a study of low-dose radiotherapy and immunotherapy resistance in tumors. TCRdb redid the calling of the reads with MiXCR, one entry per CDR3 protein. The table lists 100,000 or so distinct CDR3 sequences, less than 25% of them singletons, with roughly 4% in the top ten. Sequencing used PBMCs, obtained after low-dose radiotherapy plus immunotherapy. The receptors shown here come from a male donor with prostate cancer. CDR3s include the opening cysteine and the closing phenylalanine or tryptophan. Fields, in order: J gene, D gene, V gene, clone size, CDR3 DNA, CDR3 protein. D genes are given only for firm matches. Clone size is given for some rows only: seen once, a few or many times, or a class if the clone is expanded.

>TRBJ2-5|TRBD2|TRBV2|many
TGTGCCAGTCGACGGGGGGTTATAGAGACCCAGTACTTC
CASRRGVIETQYF
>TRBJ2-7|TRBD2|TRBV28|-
TGTGCCAGCAGTGTAGGGACTAGCGGGAGCCCCTACGAGCAGTACTTC
CASSVGTSGSPYEQYF
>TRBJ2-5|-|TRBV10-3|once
TGTGCCATCAGTGAGTCTCTAGAGACCCAGTACTTC
CAISESLETQYF
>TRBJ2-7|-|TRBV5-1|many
TGCGCCAGCAGCTTGGCCGAAACCGGAGCCTCCTACGAGCAGTACTTC
CASSLAETGASYEQYF
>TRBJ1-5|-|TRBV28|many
TGTGCCAGCAGTTTCGAGGGAAGGCGCAATCAGCCCCAGCATTTT
CASSFEGRRNQPQHF
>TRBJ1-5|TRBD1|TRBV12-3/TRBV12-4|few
TGTGCCAGCAGTCAAACAGGGGTGGGCAATCAGCCCCAGCATTTT
CASSQTGVGNQPQHF
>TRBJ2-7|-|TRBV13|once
TGTGCCAGCAGTGAATGGCAGGGAGGAGGCGAGCAGTACTTC
CASSEWQGGGEQYF
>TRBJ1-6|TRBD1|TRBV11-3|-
TGTGCCAGCAGCGCAGGGGGTAACTCACCCCTCCACTTT
CASSAGGNSPLHF
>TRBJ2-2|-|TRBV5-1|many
TGTGCCAGCAGCTTAGAAGCAGGGGCCCATTACACCGGGGAGCTGTTTTTT
CASSLEAGAHYTGELFF
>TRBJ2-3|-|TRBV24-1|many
TGTGCCACCCAGGGGATCACAGATACGCAGTATTTT
CATQGITDTQYF
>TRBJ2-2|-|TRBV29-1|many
TGCAGCGTGAGAACGTCCACAGTGAACACCGGGGAGCTGTTTTTT
CSVRTSTVNTGELFF
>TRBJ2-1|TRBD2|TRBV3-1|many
TGTGCCAGCAGCAAGACGACAGCGGGGTTGTCGTTCTTC
CASSKTTAGLSFF
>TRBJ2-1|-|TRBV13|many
TGTGCCAGCAGCCAAGATGAGGACAATGAGCAGTTCTTC
CASSQDEDNEQFF
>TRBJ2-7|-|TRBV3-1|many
TGTGCCAGCGGTTCCAAGACGGGAAATTACGAGCAGTACTTC
CASGSKTGNYEQYF
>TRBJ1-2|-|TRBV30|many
TGTGCCTGGCGAGGACAGTATGGCTACACCTTC
CAWRGQYGYTF
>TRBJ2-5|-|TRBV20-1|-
TGCAGTGCTAGATCTCTAACTAGTGACGAGACCCAGTACTTC
CSARSLTSDETQYF
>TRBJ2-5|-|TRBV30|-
TGTGCCTGGAGTGTAGTCTTAGAGACCCAGTACTTC
CAWSVVLETQYF
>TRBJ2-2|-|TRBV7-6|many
TGTGCCAGCAGCCCAACGAGGGGCACCGGGGAGCTGTTTTTT
CASSPTRGTGELFF
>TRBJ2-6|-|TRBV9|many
TGTGCCAGCAGCGTATCAGGGGCTGGGGCCAACGTCCTGACTTTC
CASSVSGAGANVLTF
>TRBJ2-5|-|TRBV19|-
TGTGCCAGTAGCCCTAGGGCGGGTACGGAGACCCAGTACTTC
CASSPRAGTETQYF
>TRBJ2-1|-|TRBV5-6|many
TGTGCCAGCAGCTTGAGGAGGGGGACAGAGCAGTTCTTC
CASSLRRGTEQFF
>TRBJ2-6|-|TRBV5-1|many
TGCGCCAGCAGCTTGGCGGGACTGCACCTCTCTGGGGCCAACGTCCTGACTTTC
CASSLAGLHLSGANVLTF
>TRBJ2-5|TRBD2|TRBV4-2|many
TGTGCCAGCAGCCCTTTGGCACTAGCGGAAGAACAAGAGACCCAGTACTTC
CASSPLALAEEQETQYF
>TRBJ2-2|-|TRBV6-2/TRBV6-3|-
TGTGCCAGCAGGAGAGGAGGGAACACCGGGGAGCTGTTTTTT
CASRRGGNTGELFF